These 6 T cell receptor beta chains originate from one sample sequenced in a study of T cells in Graves' hyperthyroidism and ophthalmopathy. RNA transcripts gave rise to amplified TCR beta CDR3 regions. The TCR CDR3 first-round RT-PCR relied on the HTBI primer set. TCRdb recomputed calls from the multiplex PCR reads with MiXCR, one row per CDR3 protein. The table lists approximately 400,000 distinct CDR3 sequences, about a sixth of them singletons. Material for sequencing was blood. These receptors all stem from a woman in her late teens or twenties with Graves' hyperthyroidism.

Only a few counts were recorded for this clonotype. CDR3 bases: TGTGCCAGCAGCCAACTAGCGGGAGCTCTCGAGCAGTACTTC. This codes for CASSQLAGALEQYF. The chain has TRBV11-2 and TRBJ2-7, with TRBD2 matching 11 bases. V lost 5 bases and J lost 6; bases outside the gene matches: 6. The germline CDR1 and CDR2 sequences are SGHAT and FQNNGV. The CDR3 loop spans 14 amino acids.

Details on this clonotype: A read error may account for a junction end that differs from germline. V is TRBV20-1 and J is TRBJ2-2; D is undetermined. The CDR3 extends over 14 amino acids. Germline values: CDR1 DFQATT, CDR2 SNEGSKA (reference sequence). Written as DNA, the CDR3 is TGCCGTGCTAGAGATGGGTCCTACACCGGGGAGCTGTTTTTT. Its protein is CRARDGSYTGELFF.

This chain connects TRBV19 to TRBJ2-4; no firm D call. Trimming cost V 3 bases and J 3 bases, with 12 bases left between them. This CDR3 is 15 amino acids long. Germline V gene data show CDR1 as LNHDA and CDR2 as SQIVND (reference sequence). The CDR3 reads CASSMGKLDKNIQYF. As DNA, the CDR3 is TGTGCCAGTAGTATGGGGAAGTTAGACAAAAACATTCAGTACTTC.

The chain uses TRBV5-5 and TRBJ2-1; 9 bases map to TRBD2. The CDR3 covers 17 residues. Trimming cost V 2 bases and J 0 bases; bases outside gene matches: 6. CDR1 is SGHKS, CDR2 YYEKEE, per germline (reference sequence). CDR3 sequence reads: CASSFHASGISYNEQFF. The CDR3 bases are TGTGCCAGCAGCTTCCACGCTAGCGGGATCTCCTACAATGAGCAGTTCTTC.

Only a few counts were recorded for this clonotype. V usage is TRBV12-3 or TRBV12-4 and J usage is TRBJ1-5; weak D call: TRBD1 (5 bases). The CDR3 is made up of 12 amino acids. V dropped 7 bases and J dropped 6 bases, with 10 bases sitting between them. This CDR3 reads CASTWGPQPQHF. The CDR3 DNA is TGTGCCAGCACATGGGGCCCTCAGCCCCAGCATTTT.

This clonotype was seen repeatedly, ten times or more. The chain is built from TRBV6-2 or TRBV6-3 and TRBJ2-1; 9 bases are a match to TRBD2. Germline V CDR1 and CDR2: MNHEY, SVGEGT. With 2 bases clipped from V and 2 bases from J, the junction kept 4 bases outside the gene matches. The CDR3 spans 16 residues. The CDR3 nucleotides are TGTGCCAGCAGTTACACCGGGACTAGCCCCTACAATGAGCAGTTCTTC. Translation: CASSYTGTSPYNEQFF.